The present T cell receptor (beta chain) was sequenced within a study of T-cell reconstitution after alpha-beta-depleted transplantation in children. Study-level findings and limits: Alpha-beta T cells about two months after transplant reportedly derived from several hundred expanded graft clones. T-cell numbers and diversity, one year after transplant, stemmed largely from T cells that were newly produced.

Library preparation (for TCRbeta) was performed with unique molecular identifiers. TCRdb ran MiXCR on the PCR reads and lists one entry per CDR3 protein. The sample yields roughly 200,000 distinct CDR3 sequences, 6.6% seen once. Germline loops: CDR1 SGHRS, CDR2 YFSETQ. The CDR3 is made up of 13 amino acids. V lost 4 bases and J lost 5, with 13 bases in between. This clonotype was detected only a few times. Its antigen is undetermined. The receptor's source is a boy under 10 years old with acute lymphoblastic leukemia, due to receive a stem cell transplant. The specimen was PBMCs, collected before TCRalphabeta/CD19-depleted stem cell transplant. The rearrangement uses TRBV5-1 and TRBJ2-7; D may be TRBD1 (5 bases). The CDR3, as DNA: TGCGCCAGCAGCCTACAGGTTACCCACGAGCAGTACTTC. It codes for CASSLQVTHEQYF.